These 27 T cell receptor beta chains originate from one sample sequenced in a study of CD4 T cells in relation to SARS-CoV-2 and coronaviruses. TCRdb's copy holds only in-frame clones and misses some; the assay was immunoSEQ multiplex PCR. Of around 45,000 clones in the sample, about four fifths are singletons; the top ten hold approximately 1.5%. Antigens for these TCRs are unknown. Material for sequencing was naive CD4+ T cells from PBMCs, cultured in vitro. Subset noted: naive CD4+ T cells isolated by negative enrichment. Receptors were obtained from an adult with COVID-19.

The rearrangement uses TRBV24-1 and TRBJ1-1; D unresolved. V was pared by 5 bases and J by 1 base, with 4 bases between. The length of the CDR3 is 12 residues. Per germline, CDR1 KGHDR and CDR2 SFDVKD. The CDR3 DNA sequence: TGTGCCACCAGTGGCCAGAACACTGAAGCTTTCTTT. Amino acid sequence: CATSGQNTEAFF.

The CDR3 loop is CASSPPPYREGGYTF. The CDR3 DNA sequence: TGTGCCAGCTCACCACCCCCTTACAGGGAAGGGGGCTACACCTTC. J is TRBJ1-2 and V is TRBV18, with D perhaps matching TRBD1 (6 bases). The CDR3 is 15 residues long. V shed 0 bases and J shed 8 bases, with 16 bases lying between them. Germline CDR1 and CDR2: KGHSH and LQKENI.

The CDR3 spells CASSLVVGASYEQYF. CDR3 nucleotides: TGTGCCAGCAGCTTAGTTGTGGGAGCTAGCTACGAGCAGTACTTC. J is TRBJ2-7 and V is TRBV11-2; a possible D gene is TRBD2 (5 bases). Germline V gives CDR1 SGHAT, CDR2 FQNNGV. V was clipped by 1 base and J by 3 bases, with 13 bases between them. This CDR3 region has 15 residues.

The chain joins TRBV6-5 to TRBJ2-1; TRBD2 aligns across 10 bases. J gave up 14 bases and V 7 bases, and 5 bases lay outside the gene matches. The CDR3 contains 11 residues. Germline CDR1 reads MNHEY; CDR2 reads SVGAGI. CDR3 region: CASTYSGRKFF. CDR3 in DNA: TGTGCCAGCACTTATAGCGGGAGGAAGTTCTTC.

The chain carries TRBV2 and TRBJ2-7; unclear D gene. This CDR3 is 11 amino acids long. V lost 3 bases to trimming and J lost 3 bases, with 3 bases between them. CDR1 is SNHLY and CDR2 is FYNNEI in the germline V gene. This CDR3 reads CASSEDYEQYF. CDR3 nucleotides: TGTGCCAGCAGTGAGGACTACGAGCAGTACTTC.

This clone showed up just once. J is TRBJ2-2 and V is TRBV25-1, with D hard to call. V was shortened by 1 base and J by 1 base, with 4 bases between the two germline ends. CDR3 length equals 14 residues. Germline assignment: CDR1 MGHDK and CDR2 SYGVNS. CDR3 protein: CASSESGNTGELFF. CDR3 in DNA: TGTGCCAGCAGTGAATCAGGGAACACCGGGGAGCTGTTTTTT.

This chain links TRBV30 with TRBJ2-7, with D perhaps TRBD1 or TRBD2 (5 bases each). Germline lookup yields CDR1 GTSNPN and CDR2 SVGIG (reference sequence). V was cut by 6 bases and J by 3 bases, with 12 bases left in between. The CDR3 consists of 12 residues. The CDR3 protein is CACLTGRYEQYF. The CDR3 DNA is TGTGCCTGCCTAACGGGGCGCTACGAGCAGTACTTC.

CDR3 protein: CASRGSGTNTGELFF. The CDR3 DNA reads as TGTGCCAGCAGGGGTAGCGGGACGAACACCGGGGAGCTGTTTTTT. The rearrangement links TRBV6-5 to TRBJ2-2, with TRBD2 matching over 8 bases. The CDR3 consists of 15 residues. The junction had 3 bases not matched to a gene; V was cut back by 6 bases and J by 0 bases. CDR1 is MNHEY, CDR2 SVGAGI, per germline.

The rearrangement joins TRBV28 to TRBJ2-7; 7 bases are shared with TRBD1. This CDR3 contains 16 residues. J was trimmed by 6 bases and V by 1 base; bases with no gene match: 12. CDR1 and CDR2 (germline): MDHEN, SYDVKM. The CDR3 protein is CASSLSGTAKFLEQYF. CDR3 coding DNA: TGTGCCAGCAGTTTATCCGGGACAGCGAAATTTCTCGAGCAGTACTTC.

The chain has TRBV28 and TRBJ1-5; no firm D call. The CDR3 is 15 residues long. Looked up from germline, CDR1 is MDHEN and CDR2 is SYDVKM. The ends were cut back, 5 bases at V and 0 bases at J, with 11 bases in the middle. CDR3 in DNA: TGTGCCAGCAGTGGGCAGCGCTATAGCAATCAGCCCCAGCATTTT. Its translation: CASSGQRYSNQPQHF.

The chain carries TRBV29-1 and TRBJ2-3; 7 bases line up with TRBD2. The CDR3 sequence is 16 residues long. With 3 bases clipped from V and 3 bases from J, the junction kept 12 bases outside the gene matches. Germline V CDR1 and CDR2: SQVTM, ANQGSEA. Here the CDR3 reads CSVDGGGPGGTDTQYF. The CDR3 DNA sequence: TGCAGCGTTGATGGGGGAGGGCCGGGAGGTACAGATACGCAGTATTTT.

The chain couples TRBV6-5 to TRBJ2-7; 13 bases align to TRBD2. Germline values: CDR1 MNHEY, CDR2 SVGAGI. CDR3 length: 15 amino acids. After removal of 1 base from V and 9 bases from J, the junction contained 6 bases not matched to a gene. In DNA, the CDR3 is TGTGCCAGCAGTTACTTTGGACTAGCGGGAGCTTCGCAGTACTTC. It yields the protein CASSYFGLAGASQYF.

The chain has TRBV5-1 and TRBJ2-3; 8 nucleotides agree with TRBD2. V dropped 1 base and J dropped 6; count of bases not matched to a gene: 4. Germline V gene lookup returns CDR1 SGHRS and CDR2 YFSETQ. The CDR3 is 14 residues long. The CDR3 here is CASSLSGSRDTQYF. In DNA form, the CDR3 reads TGCGCCAGCAGCTTGAGCGGGAGTCGGGATACGCAGTATTTT.

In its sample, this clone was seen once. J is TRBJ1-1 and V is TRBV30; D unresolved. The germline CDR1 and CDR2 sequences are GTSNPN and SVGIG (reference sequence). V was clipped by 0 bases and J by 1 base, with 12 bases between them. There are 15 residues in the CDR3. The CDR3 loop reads CAWSVPTRRNTEAFF. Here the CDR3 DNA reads TGTGCCTGGAGTGTACCCACCAGGAGGAACACTGAAGCTTTCTTT.

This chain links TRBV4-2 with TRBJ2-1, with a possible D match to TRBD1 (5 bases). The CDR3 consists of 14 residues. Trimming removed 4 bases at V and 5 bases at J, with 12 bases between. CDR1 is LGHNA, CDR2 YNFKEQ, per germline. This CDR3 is CASSRRQYDNEQFF. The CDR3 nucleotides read TGTGCCAGCAGCCGCAGACAGTACGACAATGAGCAGTTCTTC.

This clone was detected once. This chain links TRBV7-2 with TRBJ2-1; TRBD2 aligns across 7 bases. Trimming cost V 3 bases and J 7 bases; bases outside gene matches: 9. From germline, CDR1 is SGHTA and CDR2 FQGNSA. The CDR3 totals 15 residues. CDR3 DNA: TGTGCCAGCAGCTTGGGTGGGACTAACGGGAATGAGCAGTTCTTC. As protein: CASSLGGTNGNEQFF.

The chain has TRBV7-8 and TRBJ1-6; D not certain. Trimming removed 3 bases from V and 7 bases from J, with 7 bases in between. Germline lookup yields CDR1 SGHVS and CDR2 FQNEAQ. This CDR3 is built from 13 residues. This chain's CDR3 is CASSFPGNSPLHF. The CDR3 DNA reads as TGTGCCAGCAGCTTCCCTGGGAATTCACCCCTCCACTTT.

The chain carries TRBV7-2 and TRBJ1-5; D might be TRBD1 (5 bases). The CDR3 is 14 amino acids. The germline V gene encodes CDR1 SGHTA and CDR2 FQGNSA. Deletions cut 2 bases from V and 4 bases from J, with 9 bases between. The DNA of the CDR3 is TGTGCCAGCAGCTTAAGCCCAGGGAATCAGCCCCAGCATTTT. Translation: CASSLSPGNQPQHF.

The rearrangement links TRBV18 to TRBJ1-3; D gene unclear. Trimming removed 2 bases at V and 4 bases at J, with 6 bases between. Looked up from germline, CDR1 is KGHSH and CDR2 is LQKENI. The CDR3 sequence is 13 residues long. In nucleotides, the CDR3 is TGTGCCAGCTCACCATCGATAGGAAACACCATATATTTT. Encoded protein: CASSPSIGNTIYF. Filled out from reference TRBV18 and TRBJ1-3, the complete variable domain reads NAGVMQNPRHLVRRRGQEARLRCSPMKGHSHVYWYRQLPEEGLKFMVYLQKENIIDESGMPKERFSAEFPKEGPSILRIQQVVRGDSAAYFCASSPSIGNTIYFGEGSWLTVV.

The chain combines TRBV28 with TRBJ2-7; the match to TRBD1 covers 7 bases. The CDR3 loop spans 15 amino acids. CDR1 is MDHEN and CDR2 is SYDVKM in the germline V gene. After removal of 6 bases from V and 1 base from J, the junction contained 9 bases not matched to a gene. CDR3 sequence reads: CASRPTGVGSYEQYF. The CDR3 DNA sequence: TGTGCCAGCAGACCCACAGGGGTGGGTTCCTACGAGCAGTACTTC.

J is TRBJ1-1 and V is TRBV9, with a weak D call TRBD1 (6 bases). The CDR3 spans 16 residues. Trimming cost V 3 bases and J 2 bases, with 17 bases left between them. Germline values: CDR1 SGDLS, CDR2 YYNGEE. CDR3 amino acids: CASSAGEKTGNTEAFF. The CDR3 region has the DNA TGTGCCAGCAGCGCAGGGGAAAAAACAGGAAACACTGAAGCTTTCTTT.

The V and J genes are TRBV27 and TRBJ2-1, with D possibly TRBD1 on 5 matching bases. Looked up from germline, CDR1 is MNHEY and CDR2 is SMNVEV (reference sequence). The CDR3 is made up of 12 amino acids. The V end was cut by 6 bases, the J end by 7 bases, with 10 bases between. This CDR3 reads CASSLGQNEQFF. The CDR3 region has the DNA TGTGCCAGCAGCTTGGGGCAGAATGAGCAGTTCTTC.

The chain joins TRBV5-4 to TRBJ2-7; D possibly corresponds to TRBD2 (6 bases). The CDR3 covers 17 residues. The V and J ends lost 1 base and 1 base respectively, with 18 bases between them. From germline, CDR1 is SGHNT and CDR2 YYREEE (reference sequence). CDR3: CASSLMVGRDSSYEQYF. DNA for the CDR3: TGTGCCAGCAGCTTGATGGTCGGGCGGGACTCTTCCTACGAGCAGTACTTC.

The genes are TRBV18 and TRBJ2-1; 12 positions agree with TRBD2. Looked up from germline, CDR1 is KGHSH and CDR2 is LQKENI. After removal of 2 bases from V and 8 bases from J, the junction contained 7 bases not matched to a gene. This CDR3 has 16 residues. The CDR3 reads CASSPLTSGSVDEQFF. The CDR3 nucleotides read TGTGCCAGCTCACCATTGACTAGCGGGAGTGTCGATGAGCAGTTCTTC.

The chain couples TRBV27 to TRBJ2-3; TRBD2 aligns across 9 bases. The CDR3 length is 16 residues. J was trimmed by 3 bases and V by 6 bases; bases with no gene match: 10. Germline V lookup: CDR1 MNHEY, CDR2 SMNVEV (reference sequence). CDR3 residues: CASSPWGGRATDTQYF. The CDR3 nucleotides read TGTGCCAGCAGCCCTTGGGGCGGGAGGGCTACAGATACGCAGTATTTT.

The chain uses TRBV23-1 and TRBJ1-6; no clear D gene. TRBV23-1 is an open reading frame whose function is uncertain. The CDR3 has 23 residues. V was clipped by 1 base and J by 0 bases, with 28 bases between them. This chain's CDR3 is CASSQLAPRVSTSPSSYNSPLHF. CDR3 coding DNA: TGCGCCAGCAGTCAATTGGCCCCGAGGGTTTCCACTTCGCCGAGCTCCTATAATTCACCCCTCCACTTT.

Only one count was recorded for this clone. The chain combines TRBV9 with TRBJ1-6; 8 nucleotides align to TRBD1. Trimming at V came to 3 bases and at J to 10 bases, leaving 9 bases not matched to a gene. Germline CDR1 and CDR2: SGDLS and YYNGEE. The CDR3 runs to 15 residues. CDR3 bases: TGTGCCAGCAGCGCACGTTCCGGGACAGGCTCACCCCTCCACTTT. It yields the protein CASSARSGTGSPLHF.